A single T cell receptor (beta chain) is shown here with its context. The antigen is undetermined. This entry comes from a study of tumor-infiltrating lymphocytes in localized non-small cell lung cancer. The wider study: Some samples were collected after neoadjuvant chemotherapy; smokers, never-smokers and several histologies were included. Each patient gave resected tumor and non-adjacent uninvolved lung tissue.

General study results and limits: Only some patients had TCR sequencing, depending on available tissue. IM1 and IM2 tumors showed no difference in T-cell fraction.

The CDR3 extends over 15 amino acids. Germline loops: CDR1 SEHNR, CDR2 FQNEAQ (reference sequence). V lost 3 bases and J lost 7; bases outside the gene matches: 7. This table comes from immunoSEQ multiplex PCR, and its TCRdb copy is limited to in-frame clones, with some not included. In the table there are 20,000 or so clones, roughly 66% of which are singletons. The gene calls are TRBV7-9 and TRBJ2-3, with 10 bases aligning to TRBD1. Sequenced sample: lung tumor tissue. This TCR was sampled from a human donor with non-small cell lung cancer. CDR3 protein: CASSLGGQGSYTQYF. CDR3 DNA: TGTGCCAGCAGCTTGGGGGGACAGGGGTCATATACGCAGTATTTT.